This T cell receptor beta chain was captured by sequencing in a study of T cells in Graves' hyperthyroidism and ophthalmopathy. No progression to ophthalmopathy during 18 months of follow-up defined stable disease. Clinical symptoms, serum thyroxine, TRAb, thyroid ultrasound and orbital computed tomography informed diagnoses. The CDR3 is made up of 13 amino acids. Germline V gene data show CDR1 as KGHSH and CDR2 as LQKENI. Trimming removed 1 base at V and 5 bases at J, with 6 bases between. TCR beta CDR3 regions were amplified from RNA transcripts. HTBI primers drove first-round RT-PCR of the TCR CDR3. TCRdb called the multiplex PCR reads again in MiXCR, with one record for every CDR3 protein. This table holds roughly 170,000 distinct CDR3 sequences, about 17% found once.

The sample comprised blood. The origin of this receptor is a woman aged 50 to 65 with Graves' hyperthyroidism. The rearrangement joins TRBV18 to TRBJ1-5; D is uncertain. CDR3 nucleotide sequence: TGTGCCAGCTCACCACTAGTCGATCAGCCCCAGCATTTT. The encoded protein is CASSPLVDQPQHF.